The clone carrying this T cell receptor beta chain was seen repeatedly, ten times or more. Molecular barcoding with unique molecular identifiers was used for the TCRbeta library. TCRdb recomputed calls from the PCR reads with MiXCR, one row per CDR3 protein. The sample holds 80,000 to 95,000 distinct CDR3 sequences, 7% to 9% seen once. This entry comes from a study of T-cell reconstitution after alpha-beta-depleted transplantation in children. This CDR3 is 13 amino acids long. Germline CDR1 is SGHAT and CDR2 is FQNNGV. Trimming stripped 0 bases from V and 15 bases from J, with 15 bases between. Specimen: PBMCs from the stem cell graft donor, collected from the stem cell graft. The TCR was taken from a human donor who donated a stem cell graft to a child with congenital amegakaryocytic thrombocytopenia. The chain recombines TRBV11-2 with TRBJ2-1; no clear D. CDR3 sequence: CASSLDFKARGFF. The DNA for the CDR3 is TGTGCCAGCAGCTTAGATTTCAAGGCTAGAGGGTTCTTC.